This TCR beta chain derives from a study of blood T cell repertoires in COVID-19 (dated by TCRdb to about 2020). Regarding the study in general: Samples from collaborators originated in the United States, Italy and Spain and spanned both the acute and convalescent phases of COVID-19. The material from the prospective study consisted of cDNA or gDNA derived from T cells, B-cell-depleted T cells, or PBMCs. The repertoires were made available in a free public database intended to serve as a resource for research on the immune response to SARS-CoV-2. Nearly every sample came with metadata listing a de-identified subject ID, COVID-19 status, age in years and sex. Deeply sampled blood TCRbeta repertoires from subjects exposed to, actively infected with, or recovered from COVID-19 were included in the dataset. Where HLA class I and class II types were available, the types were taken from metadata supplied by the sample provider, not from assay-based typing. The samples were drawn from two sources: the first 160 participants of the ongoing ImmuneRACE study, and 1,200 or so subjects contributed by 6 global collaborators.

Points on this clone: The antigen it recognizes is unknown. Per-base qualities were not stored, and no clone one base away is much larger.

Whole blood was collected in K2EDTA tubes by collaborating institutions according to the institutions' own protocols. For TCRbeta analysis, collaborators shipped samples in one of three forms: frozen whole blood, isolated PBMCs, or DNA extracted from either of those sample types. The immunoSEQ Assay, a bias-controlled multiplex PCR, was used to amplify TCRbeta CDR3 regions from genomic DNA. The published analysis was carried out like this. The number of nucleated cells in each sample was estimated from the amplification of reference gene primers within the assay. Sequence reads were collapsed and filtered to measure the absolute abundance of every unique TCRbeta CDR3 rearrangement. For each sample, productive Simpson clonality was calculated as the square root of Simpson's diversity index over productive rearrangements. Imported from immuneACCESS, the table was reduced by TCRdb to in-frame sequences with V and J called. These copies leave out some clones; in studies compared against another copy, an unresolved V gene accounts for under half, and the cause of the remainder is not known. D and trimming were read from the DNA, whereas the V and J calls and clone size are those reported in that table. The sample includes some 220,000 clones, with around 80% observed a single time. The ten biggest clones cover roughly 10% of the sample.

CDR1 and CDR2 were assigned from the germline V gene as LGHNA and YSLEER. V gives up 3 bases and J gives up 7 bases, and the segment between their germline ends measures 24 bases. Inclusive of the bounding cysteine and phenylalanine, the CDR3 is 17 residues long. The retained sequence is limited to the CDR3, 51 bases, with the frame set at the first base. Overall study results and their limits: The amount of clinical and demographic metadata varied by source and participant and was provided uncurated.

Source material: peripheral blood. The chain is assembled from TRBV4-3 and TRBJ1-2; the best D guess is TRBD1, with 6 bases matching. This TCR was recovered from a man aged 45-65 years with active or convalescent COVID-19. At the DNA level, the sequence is TGCGCCAGCAGCCAGGACCATAGGGGGTTAGGTTCCCCTGGCTACACCTTC. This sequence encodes CASSQDHRGLGSPGYTF.